The T cell receptor beta chain described here comes from a study of T-cell memory formation after mild COVID-19. Whole-study context: In these data, TCR clusters were largely donor specific.

The length of the CDR3 is 14 residues. Looked up from germline, CDR1 is LNHDA and CDR2 is SQIVND (reference sequence). J lost 3 bases, V lost 8 bases, and 9 bases had no gene match. TCRdb re-derived calls from the 5' RACE reads in MiXCR, one entry per CDR3 protein. The sample lists nearly 40,000 distinct CDR3 sequences, about 6.1% occurring once. This receptor was obtained from an adult who had mild COVID-19 (a few samples of this study predate the infection). Cell type and time point are not known. This chain uses TRBV19 with TRBJ1-1, with TRBD1 matching 7 bases. Sequenced input: PBMCs or a T cell subset sorted from them (not recorded which). CDR3 region: CASAKGARHTEAFF. CDR3 in DNA: TGTGCCAGTGCCAAGGGGGCAAGGCACACTGAAGCTTTCTTT.